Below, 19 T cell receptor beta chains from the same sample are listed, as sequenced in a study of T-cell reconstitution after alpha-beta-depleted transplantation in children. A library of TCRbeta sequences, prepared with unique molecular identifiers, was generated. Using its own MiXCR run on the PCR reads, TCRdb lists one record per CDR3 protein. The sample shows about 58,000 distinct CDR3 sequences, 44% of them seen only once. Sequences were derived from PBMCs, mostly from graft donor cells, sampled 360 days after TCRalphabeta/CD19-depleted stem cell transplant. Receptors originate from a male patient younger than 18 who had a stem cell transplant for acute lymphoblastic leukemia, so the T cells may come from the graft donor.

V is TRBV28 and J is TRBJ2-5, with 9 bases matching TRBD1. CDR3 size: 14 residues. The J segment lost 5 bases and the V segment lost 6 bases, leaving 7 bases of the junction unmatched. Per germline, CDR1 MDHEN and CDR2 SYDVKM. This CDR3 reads CASSWDRAPETQYF. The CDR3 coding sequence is TGTGCCAGCAGCTGGGACAGGGCTCCCGAGACCCAGTACTTC.

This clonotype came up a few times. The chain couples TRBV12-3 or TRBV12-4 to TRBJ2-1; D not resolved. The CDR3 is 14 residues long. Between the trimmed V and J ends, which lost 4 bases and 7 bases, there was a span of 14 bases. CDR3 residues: CASSYRLWGNEQFF. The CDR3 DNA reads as TGTGCCAGCAGTTACCGCCTATGGGGAAATGAGCAGTTCTTC.

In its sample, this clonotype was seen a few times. The CDR3 loop reads CSARTGTGSYEQYF. CDR3 DNA: TGCAGTGCTAGGACCGGGACAGGCTCCTACGAGCAGTACTTC. V gene TRBV20-1 combines with J gene TRBJ2-7, with TRBD1 identical over 8 bases. The CDR3 length is 14 residues. Germline V gene sequence: CDR1 DFQATT, CDR2 SNEGSKA (reference sequence). J gave up 0 bases and V 3 bases, and 4 bases lay outside the gene matches.

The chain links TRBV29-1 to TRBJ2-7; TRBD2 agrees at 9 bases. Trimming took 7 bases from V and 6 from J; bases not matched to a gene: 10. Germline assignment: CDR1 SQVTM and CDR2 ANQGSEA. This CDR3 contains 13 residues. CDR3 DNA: TGCAGCGCGAAGGGGACTAGCTATGGCGAGCAGTACTTC. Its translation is CSAKGTSYGEQYF.

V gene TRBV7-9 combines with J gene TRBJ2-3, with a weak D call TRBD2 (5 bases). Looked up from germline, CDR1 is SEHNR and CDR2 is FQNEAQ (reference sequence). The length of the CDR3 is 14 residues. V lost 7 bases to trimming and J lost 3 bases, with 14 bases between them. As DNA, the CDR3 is TGTGCCAGCACGGGATATGCACAGACAGATACGCAGTATTTT. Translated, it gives CASTGYAQTDTQYF.

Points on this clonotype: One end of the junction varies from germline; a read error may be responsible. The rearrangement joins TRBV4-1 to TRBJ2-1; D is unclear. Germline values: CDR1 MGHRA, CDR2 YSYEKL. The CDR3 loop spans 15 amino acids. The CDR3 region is CASSQGVTGYTEQFF. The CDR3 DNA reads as TGCGCCAGCAGCCAAGGAGTCACGGGTTACACTGAGCAGTTCTTC.

CDR3 loop: CASSLRLVSDTQYF. The DNA for the CDR3 is TGCGCCAGCAGCTTGAGGCTAGTATCAGATACGCAGTATTTT. The J gene is TRBJ2-3, the V gene TRBV5-1; D is undetermined. Trimming cost V 1 base and J 4 bases, with 10 bases left between them. The CDR3 runs to 14 residues. CDR1 and CDR2 from the germline V gene are SGHRS and YFSETQ.

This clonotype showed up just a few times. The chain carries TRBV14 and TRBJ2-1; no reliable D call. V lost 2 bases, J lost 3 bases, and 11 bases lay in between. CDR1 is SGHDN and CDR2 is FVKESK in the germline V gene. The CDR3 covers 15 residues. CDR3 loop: CASSQRTPFYNEQFF. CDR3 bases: TGTGCCAGCAGCCAAAGAACACCTTTCTACAATGAGCAGTTCTTC. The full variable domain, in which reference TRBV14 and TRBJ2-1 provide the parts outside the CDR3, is EAGVTQFPSHSVIEKGQTVTLRCDPISGHDNLYWYRRVMGKEIKFLLHFVKESKQDESGMPNNRFLAERTGGTYSTLKVQPAELEDSGVYFCASSQRTPFYNEQFFGPGTRLTVL.

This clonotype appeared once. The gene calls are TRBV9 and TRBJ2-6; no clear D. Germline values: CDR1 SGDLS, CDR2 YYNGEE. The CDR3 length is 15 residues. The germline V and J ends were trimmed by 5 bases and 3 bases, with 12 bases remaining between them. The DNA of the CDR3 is TGTGCCAGCAGTCTGGGCCAAGGTGGGGCCAACGTCCTGACTTTC. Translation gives CASSLGQGGANVLTF.

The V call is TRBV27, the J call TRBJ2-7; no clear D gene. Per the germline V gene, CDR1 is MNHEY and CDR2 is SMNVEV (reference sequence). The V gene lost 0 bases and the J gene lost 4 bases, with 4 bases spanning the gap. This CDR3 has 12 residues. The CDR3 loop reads CASSLSRYEQYF. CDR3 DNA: TGTGCCAGCAGTTTATCGAGGTACGAGCAGTACTTC.

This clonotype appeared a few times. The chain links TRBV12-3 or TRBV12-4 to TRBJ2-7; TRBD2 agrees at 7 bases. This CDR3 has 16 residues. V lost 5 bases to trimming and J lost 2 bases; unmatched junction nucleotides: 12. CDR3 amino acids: CASSPRWGGPPYEQYF. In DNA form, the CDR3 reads TGTGCCAGCAGTCCCCGTTGGGGGGGTCCCCCCTACGAGCAGTACTTC.

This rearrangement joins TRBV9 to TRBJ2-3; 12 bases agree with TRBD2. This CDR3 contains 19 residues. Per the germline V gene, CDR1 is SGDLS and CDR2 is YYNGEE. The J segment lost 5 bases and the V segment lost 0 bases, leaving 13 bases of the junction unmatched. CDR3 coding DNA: TGTGCCAGCAGCGTAGCTCCCCTAGCGGGGGGGCTGAAGGGAGATACGCAGTATTTT. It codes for CASSVAPLAGGLKGDTQYF.

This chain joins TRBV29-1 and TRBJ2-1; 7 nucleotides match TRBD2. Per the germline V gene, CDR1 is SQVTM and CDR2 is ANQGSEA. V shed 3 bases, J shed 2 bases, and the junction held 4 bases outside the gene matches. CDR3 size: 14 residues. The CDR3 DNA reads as TGCAGCGTTGACCCTAGCGGAACCTACAATGAGCAGTTCTTC. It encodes CSVDPSGTYNEQFF.

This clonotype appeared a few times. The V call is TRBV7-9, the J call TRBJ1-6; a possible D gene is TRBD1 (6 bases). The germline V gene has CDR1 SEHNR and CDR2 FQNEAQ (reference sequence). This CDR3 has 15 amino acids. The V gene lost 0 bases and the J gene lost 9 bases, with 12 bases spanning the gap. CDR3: CASSLAEGGASPLHF. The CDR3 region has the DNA TGTGCCAGCAGCTTAGCGGAGGGGGGAGCTTCACCCCTCCACTTT.

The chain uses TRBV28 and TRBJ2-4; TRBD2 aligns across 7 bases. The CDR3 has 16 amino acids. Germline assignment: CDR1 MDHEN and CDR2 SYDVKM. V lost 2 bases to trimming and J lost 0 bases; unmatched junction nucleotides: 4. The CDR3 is CASSLKLALAKNIQYF. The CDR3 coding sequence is TGTGCCAGCAGTTTAAAACTAGCGTTAGCCAAAAACATTCAGTACTTC.

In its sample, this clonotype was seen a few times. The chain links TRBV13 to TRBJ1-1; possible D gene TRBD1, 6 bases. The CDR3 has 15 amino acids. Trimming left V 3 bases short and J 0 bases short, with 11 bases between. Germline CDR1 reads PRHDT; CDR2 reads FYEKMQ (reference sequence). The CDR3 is CASSFATGLNTEAFF. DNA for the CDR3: TGTGCCAGCAGCTTCGCAACAGGGCTGAACACTGAAGCTTTCTTT.

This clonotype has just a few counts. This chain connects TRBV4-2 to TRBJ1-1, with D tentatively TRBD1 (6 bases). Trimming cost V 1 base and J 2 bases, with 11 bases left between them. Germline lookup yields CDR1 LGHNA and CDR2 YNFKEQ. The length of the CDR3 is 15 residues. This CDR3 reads CASSQGLQGNTEAFF. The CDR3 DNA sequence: TGTGCCAGCAGCCAAGGGTTACAGGGTAACACTGAAGCTTTCTTT.

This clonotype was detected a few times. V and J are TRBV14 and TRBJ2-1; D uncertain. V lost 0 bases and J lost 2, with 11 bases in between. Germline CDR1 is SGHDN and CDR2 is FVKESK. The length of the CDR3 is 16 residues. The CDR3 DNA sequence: TGTGCCAGCAGCCAAGAGGTCCTCTGGACCTACAATGAGCAGTTCTTC. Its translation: CASSQEVLWTYNEQFF.

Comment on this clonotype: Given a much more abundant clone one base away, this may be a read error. CDR3 coding DNA: TGTGCCAGCACCACAGATACGCAGTATTTT. It yields the protein CASTTDTQYF. J is TRBJ2-3 and V is TRBV27; D is unresolved. Germline lookup yields CDR1 MNHEY and CDR2 SMNVEV (reference sequence). V was trimmed by 7 bases and J by 2 bases, leaving 1 base between them. The CDR3 spans 10 residues.